The rows below give T cell receptor beta chains drawn from one sample of a study of cytomegalovirus exposure and HLA in healthy donors. Repertoires were generated with immunoSEQ multiplex PCR, while TCRdb's copy carries only in-frame clones and drops some. The data contain under 200,000 clones, 75% to 90% of them seen just once; the ten biggest clones take up over 1.5%. Sequencing was carried out using PBMCs. The receptors come from a woman aged 18-35 years in good health and CMV-seronegative. Both conserved end residues are part of each CDR3. D genes are given only for firm matches. Clone size appears in some rows only: once, few, many, or a class for an expanded clone.

-	-	TRBV27	TRBJ2-4	TGTGCCAGCAGTTTAGATAGGTCAGGGCGAAACATTCAGTACTTC	CASSLDRSGRNIQYF
-	-	TRBV7-9	TRBJ1-1	TGTGCCACCATGGTCCGGGGGGCGAACACTGAAGCTTTCTTT	CATMVRGANTEAFF
TRBD1	once	TRBV18	TRBJ1-6	TGTGCCAGCTCACGTACGGACAGGGGTGATTCACCCCTCCACTTT	CASSRTDRGDSPLHF
TRBD1	-	TRBV6-5	TRBJ2-2	TGTGCCAGCAGTCCGGACAGGGTGAACACCGGGGAGCTGTTTTTT	CASSPDRVNTGELFF
-	-	TRBV28	TRBJ1-1	TGTGCCACCGCGGACAGTAACACTGAAGCTTTCTTT	CATADSNTEAFF
TRBD1	once	TRBV6-5	TRBJ1-2	TGTGCCAGCACCGGGACAGTCAACTATGGCTACACCTTC	CASTGTVNYGYTF
TRBD1	-	TRBV19	TRBJ2-7	TGTGCCAGTAGTGGAGCGACAGGGGGCCACGAGCAGTACTTC	CASSGATGGHEQYF
-	-	TRBV30	TRBJ1-5	TGTGCCTGGAGCCCGGGACGCCAGACGGGAGCCCAGCATTTT	CAWSPGRQTGAQHF
TRBD2	once	TRBV9	TRBJ2-2	TGTGCCAGCAGCCTAATGGGACTAGCGGGAGCGGACGGGGAGCTGTTTTTT	CASSLMGLAGADGELFF
TRBD2	-	TRBV18	TRBJ2-5	TGTGCCAGCTCACCAGGGGGGGCCCAGTACTTC	CASSPGGAQYF
TRBD2	-	TRBV27	TRBJ2-7	TGTGCCAGCAGCCTAGGGTCTAGCGGGACCTACGAGCAGTACTTC	CASSLGSSGTYEQYF
-	-	TRBV7-9	TRBJ1-4	TGTGCCAGCAGCTCCCAGAGAGGGACTAATGAAAAACTGTTTTTT	CASSSQRGTNEKLFF
TRBD1	-	TRBV15	TRBJ1-1	TGTGCCACCAGCAGAGGACCACCACAGGGGAACACCGAAGCTTTCTTT	CATSRGPPQGNTEAFF
-	-	TRBV19	TRBJ1-2	TGTGCCAGTAGTATCCCCTCCAGTTATGGCTACACCTTC	CASSIPSSYGYTF
-	-	TRBV9	TRBJ1-1	TGTGCCAGCAGCTCCAGATCTGACACTGAAGCTTTCTTT	CASSSRSDTEAFF
-	-	TRBV6-5	TRBJ1-1	TGTGCCAGCGGGGCAGAGATGAACACTGAAGCTTTCTTT	CASGAEMNTEAFF
-	-	TRBV6-5	TRBJ1-2	TGTGCCAGCAGCCAGGGACATATCTATGGCTACACCTTC	CASSQGHIYGYTF
-	-	TRBV6-5	TRBJ1-2	TGTGCCAGCAGTTACGGTCGGGGGTTCAACTATGGCTACACCTTC	CASSYGRGFNYGYTF
TRBD1	-	TRBV4-1	TRBJ1-2	TGCGCCAGCAGCCAAGGGTACGGGGGACAGTATGGCTACACCTTC	CASSQGYGGQYGYTF
-	once	TRBV6-5	TRBJ1-4	TGTGCCAGCAGTTTTGGCGGAACTAATGAAAAACTGTTTTTT	CASSFGGTNEKLFF
TRBD1	few	TRBV9	TRBJ1-4	TGTGCCAGCAGCGCCTGGACAGGGCTAGATGAAAAACTGTTTTTT	CASSAWTGLDEKLFF
TRBD1	-	TRBV5-4	TRBJ1-2	TGTGCCAGCAGACGGGACAGTAACTATGGCTACACCTTC	CASRRDSNYGYTF
-	-	TRBV28	TRBJ1-2	TGTGCCAGCAGCCGGCGCCTTGGCGGCTATGGCTACACCTTC	CASSRRLGGYGYTF
-	-	TRBV2	TRBJ2-2	TGTGCCAGCAGTCCGAGAGTCGTTGCCACCGGGGAGCTGTTTTTT	CASSPRVVATGELFF
-	few	TRBV4-2	TRBJ1-4	TGTGCCAGCAGCCAAGAACCTGGAGCTAATGAAAAACTGTTTTTT	CASSQEPGANEKLFF
TRBD2	-	TRBV6-1	TRBJ2-3	TGTGCCAGCAGGGTCGGACTAGCGGGGTCAGATACGCAGTATTTT	CASRVGLAGSDTQYF
-	-	TRBV5-1	TRBJ1-2	TGCGCCAGCAGCGATTGGACAGATTATGGCTACACCTTC	CASSDWTDYGYTF
-	-	TRBV27	TRBJ1-5	TGTGCCAGCCGACAGGGCAATCAGCCCCAGCATTTT	CASRQGNQPQHF
TRBD1	-	TRBV19	TRBJ1-5	TGTGCCAGTAGCGCCGGGACAGGGGTTGTCCAGCCCCAGCATTTT	CASSAGTGVVQPQHF
TRBD1	-	TRBV7-8	TRBJ2-7	TGTGCCAGCAGCTTAGGGACAGGGGTCTACGAGCAGTACTTC	CASSLGTGVYEQYF
TRBD1	-	TRBV2	TRBJ1-5	TGTGCCAGCACCCAGGACAGGGTGGACCAGCCCCAGCATTTT	CASTQDRVDQPQHF
TRBD1	-	TRBV28	TRBJ1-2	TGTGCCAGCAGAACACCTCCGGGACAGGGGGCTGGCTACACCTTC	CASRTPPGQGAGYTF
TRBD2	-	TRBV12-5	TRBJ2-2	TGTGCTAGTGGCCCTATAGGACTAGCGGGGTTATCGAACACCGGGGAGCTGTTTTTT	CASGPIGLAGLSNTGELFF
-	once	TRBV10-3	TRBJ2-7	TGTGCCATCAGTGGCCACAGGGCTGAGGGGGAGCAGTACTTC	CAISGHRAEGEQYF
-	-	TRBV19	TRBJ1-5	TGTGCCAGTAGGATCCGGGACATCAATCAGCCCCAGCATTTT	CASRIRDINQPQHF
-	-	TRBV7-9	TRBJ1-4	TGTGCCAGCAGCTCCCCCCCGGGGGGAACTAATGAAAAACTGTTTTTT	CASSSPPGGTNEKLFF
TRBD1	-	TRBV30	TRBJ1-2	TGTGCCTGGACGATAGGGGGCGAGGGCTACACCTTC	CAWTIGGEGYTF
TRBD2	-	TRBV15	TRBJ2-3	TGTGCCACCAGCAGAGAGCGGGAGGGCCTTGATACGCAGTATTTT	CATSREREGLDTQYF
TRBD1	-	TRBV10-3	TRBJ2-7	TGTGCCATCAGTGAGTCCCCCCAGACAGGGTCCCACGAGCAGTACTTC	CAISESPQTGSHEQYF
-	-	TRBV5-1	TRBJ2-3	TGCGCCAGCAGCTTGATTAAGTCAGGAACAGGCACAGATACGCAGTATTTT	CASSLIKSGTGTDTQYF
TRBD1	-	TRBV27	TRBJ1-5	TGTGCCAGCAGTTTAGGCCCCGGGACAGGGTACAGGGCCCAGCATTTT	CASSLGPGTGYRAQHF
TRBD2	-	TRBV10-2	TRBJ2-3	TGCGCCAGCAGTTGGACTAGCGGGAGTACAGATACGCAGTATTTT	CASSWTSGSTDTQYF